This TCR beta chain was sequenced during a study of beta chain features in type 1 diabetes. Study-wide points: A closer apparent resemblance between naive, central memory and Treg TCRB repertoires was seen in patients than in healthy donors. Researchers report that Type 1 diabetes patients had moderately but significantly shorter TCRB CDR3s across all four CD4+ subsets.

On this clone: Its specificity is unknown.

Central memory, naive, regulatory and stem cell-like memory CD4+ cells were sorted by CD45RO/CCR7/CD25/CD127/CD95/CD27. Germline CDR1 reads SGHNT; CDR2 reads YYREEE (reference sequence). After removal of 2 bases from V and 8 bases from J, the junction contained 4 bases not matched to a gene. The CDR3 consists of 13 residues. Investigators reverse transcribed all isolated RNA, so they sequenced expressed TCRB transcripts. TCRdb's table, derived via immunoSEQ multiplex PCR, lists solely in-frame clones and lacks some. The repertoire holds more than 12,000 clones, with about two thirds as singletons. Sequencing used stem cell memory CD4+ T cells from blood. The clonotype originates from a woman aged 18-29 years with type 1 diabetes. The V and J genes are TRBV5-4 and TRBJ1-2; 9 bases map to TRBD1. CDR3 in amino acids: CASSLQGADGYTF. CDR3 sequence (DNA): TGTGCCAGCAGCTTACAGGGGGCGGACGGCTACACCTTC.